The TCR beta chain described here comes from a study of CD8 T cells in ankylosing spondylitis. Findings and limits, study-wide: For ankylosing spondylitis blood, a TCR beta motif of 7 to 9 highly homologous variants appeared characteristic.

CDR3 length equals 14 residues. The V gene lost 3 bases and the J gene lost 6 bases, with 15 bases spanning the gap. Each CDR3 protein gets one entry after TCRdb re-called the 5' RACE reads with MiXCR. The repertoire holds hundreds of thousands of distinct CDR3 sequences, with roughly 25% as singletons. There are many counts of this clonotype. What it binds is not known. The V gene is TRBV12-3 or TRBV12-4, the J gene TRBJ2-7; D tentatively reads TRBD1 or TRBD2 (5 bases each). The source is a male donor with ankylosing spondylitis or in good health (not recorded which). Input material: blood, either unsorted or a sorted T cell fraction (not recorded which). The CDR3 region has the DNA TGTGCCAGCAGTTTCACAGGACTGCCACTCGAGCAGTACTTC. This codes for CASSFTGLPLEQYF.